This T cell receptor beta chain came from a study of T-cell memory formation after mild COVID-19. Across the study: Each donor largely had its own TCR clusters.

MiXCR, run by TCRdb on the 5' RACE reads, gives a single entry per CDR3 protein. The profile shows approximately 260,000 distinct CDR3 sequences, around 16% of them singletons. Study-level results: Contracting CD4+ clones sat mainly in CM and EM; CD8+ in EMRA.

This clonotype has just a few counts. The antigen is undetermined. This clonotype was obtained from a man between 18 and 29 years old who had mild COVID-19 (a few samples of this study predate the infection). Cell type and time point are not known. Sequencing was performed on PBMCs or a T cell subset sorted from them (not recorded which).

The CDR3 nucleotides are TGTGCCAGCAGTACACCGGCAGGGAATGGCTACACCTTC. It encodes CASSTPAGNGYTF. This sequence joins TRBV27 and TRBJ1-2, with D perhaps matching TRBD1 (5 bases). This CDR3 has 13 residues. Trimming shortened V by 5 bases and J by 6 bases, and 13 bases separated the two germline ends. Germline loops: CDR1 MNHEY, CDR2 SMNVEV (reference sequence).